A single sample is the source of the 24 T cell receptor beta chains below, sequenced in a study of memory CD4+ T cells and cytomegalovirus serostatus. Only in-frame clones appear in the TCRdb table, and some are missing; sequencing was by immunoSEQ multiplex PCR. The sample records 55,000 to 80,000 clones, 76% being singletons. The sort gate was single viable CD3+CD4+CD8-CD45RO+ cells for memory CD4+ T cells. Sequenced input: memory CD4+ T cells from blood. These receptors were taken from an adult in good health and CMV-seropositive.

The chain combines TRBV29-1 with TRBJ2-7, with 7 bases fitting TRBD2. The germline CDR1 and CDR2 sequences are SQVTM and ANQGSEA. J lost 4 bases, V lost 2 bases, and 5 bases had no gene match. This CDR3 region has 13 residues. The CDR3 protein is CSVESTGGYEQYF. The CDR3 DNA reads TGCAGCGTTGAATCGACGGGAGGATACGAGCAGTACTTC.

This rearrangement joins TRBV2 to TRBJ2-1; D might be TRBD2 (5 bases). The germline CDR1 and CDR2 sequences are SNHLY and FYNNEI. Trimming shortened V by 6 bases and J by 6 bases, and 15 bases separated the two germline ends. The CDR3 totals 14 residues. CDR3 loop: CASRSYLGSNEQFF. In nucleotides, the CDR3 is TGTGCCAGCAGGTCCTATTTGGGGAGCAATGAGCAGTTCTTC.

This clone has only one observation. The chain has TRBV6-6 and TRBJ1-2; possible D gene TRBD1, 5 bases. The CDR3 is made up of 13 amino acids. The ends were cut back, 7 bases at V and 1 base at J, with 10 bases in the middle. Germline values: CDR1 MNHNY, CDR2 SVGAGI (reference sequence). The chain's CDR3 is CASIGTDNYGYTF. Written as DNA, the CDR3 is TGTGCCAGCATAGGGACGGATAACTATGGCTACACCTTC.

The chain is built from TRBV28 and TRBJ2-3; no firm D call. Germline loops: CDR1 MDHEN, CDR2 SYDVKM. The CDR3 spans 12 residues. Trimming left V 6 bases short and J 2 bases short, with 6 bases between. The CDR3 DNA reads as TGTGCCAGCAGACAGACCACAGATACGCAGTATTTT. Encoded protein: CASRQTTDTQYF.

This rearrangement joins TRBV6-5 to TRBJ1-6; tentative D call: TRBD1 (5 bases). V was pared by 5 bases and J by 5 bases, with 10 bases between. The length of the CDR3 is 14 residues. CDR1 and CDR2 (germline): MNHEY, SVGAGI. CDR3 DNA: TGTGCCAGCAGTGACAGTTTAAATAATTCACCCCTCCACTTT. It is translated as CASSDSLNNSPLHF.

The V gene is TRBV6-1, the J gene TRBJ1-1; perhaps TRBD1 as D (5 bases). Germline CDR1 is MNHNS and CDR2 is SASEGT. This CDR3 region has 15 residues. V lost 7 bases, J lost 2 bases, and 17 bases lay in between. DNA of the CDR3: TGTGCCAGCAAAAGGTGGCAGGGCGGAAACACTGAAGCTTTCTTT. Translation: CASKRWQGGNTEAFF.

CDR3 residues: CATAGSSGVYSSYNEQFF. CDR3 nucleotides: TGTGCCACAGCTGGGTCTAGCGGGGTTTACAGCTCCTACAATGAGCAGTTCTTC. This chain connects TRBV28 to TRBJ2-1; 9 bases fit TRBD2. This CDR3 is built from 18 residues. Unmatched junction bases numbered 16, after V lost 10 bases and J lost 0 bases. Per germline, CDR1 MDHEN and CDR2 SYDVKM.

The genes are TRBV6-6 and TRBJ1-1; D unresolved. Germline V CDR1 and CDR2: MNHNY, SVGAGI (reference sequence). The CDR3 totals 13 residues. V lost 2 bases and J 0 bases, leaving 4 bases between the germline ends. CDR3 region: CASSYTMNTEAFF. DNA for the CDR3: TGTGCCAGCAGTTACACTATGAACACTGAAGCTTTCTTT.

Here the CDR3 reads CASSRPDNEKLFF. CDR3 sequence (DNA): TGTGCCAGCAGTCGGCCCGATAATGAAAAACTGTTTTTT. This chain joins TRBV2 and TRBJ1-4; D gene uncertain. Per the germline V gene, CDR1 is SNHLY and CDR2 is FYNNEI. This CDR3 is built from 13 residues. The V end was cut by 5 bases, the J end by 4 bases, with 8 bases between. Using reference TRBV2 and TRBJ1-4 for the parts outside the CDR3, the full variable domain is EPEVTQTPSHQVTQMGQEVILRCVPISNHLYFYWYRQILGQKVEFLVSFYNNEISEKSEIFDDQFSVERPDGSNFTLKIRSTKLEDSAMYFCASSRPDNEKLFFGSGTQLSVL.

The chain couples TRBV20-1 to TRBJ2-1, with 7 bases matching TRBD2. The CDR3 covers 11 residues. V was pared by 7 bases and J by 5 bases, with 2 bases of the junction left unmatched. Looked up from germline, CDR1 is DFQATT and CDR2 is SNEGSKA (reference sequence). The DNA for the CDR3 is TGCAGTGGACTAGCAGACAATGAGCAGTTCTTC. This translates into CSGLADNEQFF.

The genes are TRBV2 and TRBJ1-2; D uncertain. V was clipped by 8 bases and J by 2 bases, with 12 bases between them. The CDR3 length is 13 residues. Germline V lookup: CDR1 SNHLY, CDR2 FYNNEI. The CDR3 DNA sequence: TGTGCCAGCGAGATAGTCCTAAACTATGGCTACACCTTC. This encodes CASEIVLNYGYTF.

A note on this clone: Additional DNA sequences in this sample encode the identical CDR3. The J gene is TRBJ1-2, the V gene TRBV29-1, with D unresolved. Looked up from germline, CDR1 is SQVTM and CDR2 is ANQGSEA. The V gene lost 0 bases and the J gene lost 4 bases, with 12 bases spanning the gap. The CDR3 length is 14 residues. CDR3 DNA sequence: TGCAGCGTTGAAGATCAATCGGGGAGCTATGGCTACACCTTC. Amino acids: CSVEDQSGSYGYTF. The full variable domain, its missing parts supplied by reference TRBV29-1 and TRBJ1-2, is SAVISQKPSRDICQRGTSLTIQCQVDSQVTMMFWYRQQPGQSLTLIATANQGSEATYESGFVIDKFPISRPNLTFSTLTVSNMSPEDSSIYLCSVEDQSGSYGYTFGSGTRLTVV.

This clone was recorded a few times. CDR3 amino acids: CASSPRQGTYEQYF. CDR3 DNA sequence: TGTGCCAGCAGCCCGAGACAGGGTACCTACGAGCAGTACTTC. The V and J genes are TRBV25-1 and TRBJ2-7, with 7 bases matching TRBD1. V was clipped by 6 bases and J by 2 bases; unmatched bases: 7. The CDR3 contains 14 residues. Germline lookup yields CDR1 MGHDK and CDR2 SYGVNS.

This sequence joins TRBV29-1 and TRBJ2-3, with 7 bases fitting TRBD2. This CDR3 has 17 amino acids. With 0 bases clipped from V and 0 bases from J, the junction kept 9 bases outside the gene matches. The germline CDR1 and CDR2 sequences are SQVTM and ANQGSEA. In DNA form, the CDR3 reads TGCAGCGTTGAAGATACTGGGAGGGTGGGAAGCACAGATACGCAGTATTTT. Translated, it gives CSVEDTGRVGSTDTQYF.

The J gene is TRBJ2-1, the V gene TRBV9, with 10 positions matching TRBD2. This CDR3 comprises 14 residues. J was trimmed by 7 bases and V by 2 bases; bases with no gene match: 3. Germline V gene data show CDR1 as SGDLS and CDR2 as YYNGEE. CDR3 sequence: CASSVTSGLNEQFF. DNA of the CDR3: TGTGCCAGCAGCGTGACTAGCGGGCTTAATGAGCAGTTCTTC.

The chain couples TRBV10-2 to TRBJ2-3; 11 bases line up with TRBD2. The ends lost 7 bases at V and 5 bases at J; junction bases unmatched: 5. This CDR3 is built from 14 residues. The germline V gene encodes CDR1 WSHSY and CDR2 SAAADI. This chain's CDR3 is CASNIAGGVDTQYF. The CDR3 DNA reads TGCGCCAGCAATATAGCGGGGGGGGTAGATACGCAGTATTTT.

This chain connects TRBV28 to TRBJ1-5, with TRBD1 identical over 7 bases. Germline assignment: CDR1 MDHEN and CDR2 SYDVKM. The V and J ends lost 3 bases and 4 bases, in that order; junction bases with no gene match: 6. The CDR3 is 15 residues long. CDR3 DNA sequence: TGTGCCAGCAGTTTCGGACAGGTCGCTAATCAGCCCCAGCATTTT. Protein: CASSFGQVANQPQHF.

This sequence joins TRBV19 and TRBJ1-2; the D gene is possibly TRBD1 (6 bases). The CDR3 runs to 14 residues. The germline gives CDR1 LNHDA, CDR2 SQIVND (reference sequence). V lost 2 bases and J 3 bases, leaving 10 bases between the germline ends. This CDR3 is CASSISGDHYGYTF. The CDR3 nucleotides are TGTGCCAGTAGTATATCAGGGGACCACTATGGCTACACCTTC.

The gene calls are TRBV11-2 and TRBJ1-2; D call uncertain. Germline CDR1 is SGHAT and CDR2 is FQNNGV. The ends were cut back, 0 bases at V and 2 bases at J, with 13 bases in the middle. This CDR3 spans 16 amino acids. CDR3 sequence reads: CASSLEALHINYGYTF. The CDR3, as DNA: TGTGCCAGCAGCTTAGAGGCACTCCATATAAACTATGGCTACACCTTC.

This chain links TRBV7-6 with TRBJ1-5; D is unclear. From germline, CDR1 is SGHVS and CDR2 FNYEAQ. CDR3 size: 13 residues. V lost 6 bases to trimming and J lost 5 bases, with 11 bases between them. Written as DNA, the CDR3 is TGTGCCAGCAGTCCCGGGCCGGATCAGCCCCAGCATTTT. Amino acid sequence: CASSPGPDQPQHF.

This sequence joins TRBV5-1 and TRBJ1-3; D gene ambiguous. Trimming removed 0 bases from V and 0 bases from J, with 7 bases in between. This CDR3 is 15 amino acids long. Germline V CDR1 and CDR2: SGHRS, YFSETQ. In DNA, the CDR3 is TGCGCCAGCAGCTTGGGTCCAGTCTCTGGAAACACCATATATTTT. Protein sequence: CASSLGPVSGNTIYF.

V usage is TRBV30 and J usage is TRBJ2-3; the D is unclear. Germline V gene sequence: CDR1 GTSNPN, CDR2 SVGIG (reference sequence). Trimming shortened V by 2 bases and J by 1 base, and 10 bases separated the two germline ends. The CDR3 is made up of 14 amino acids. In nucleotides, the CDR3 is TGTGCCTGGAGTCCCCACTCTGGCACAGATACGCAGTATTTT. It yields the protein CAWSPHSGTDTQYF.

This clone was detected once. V usage is TRBV15 and J usage is TRBJ1-1; D is ambiguous. Trimming left V 3 bases short and J 0 bases short, with 5 bases between. Germline CDR1 LNHNV, CDR2 YYDKDF (reference sequence). This CDR3 contains 13 residues. The CDR3 here is CATSRALNTEAFF. The DNA of the CDR3 is TGTGCCACCAGCAGGGCATTGAACACTGAAGCTTTCTTT. Variable domain in full (rest from reference TRBV15 and TRBJ1-1): DAMVIQNPRYQVTQFGKPVTLSCSQTLNHNVMYWYQQKSSQAPKLLFHYYDKDFNNEADTPDNFQSRRPNTSFCFLDIRSPGLGDTAMYLCATSRALNTEAFFGQGTRLTVV.

This clone was recorded a few times. V gene TRBV19 combines with J gene TRBJ2-2; a weak D match, TRBD2 (5 bases). Germline CDR1 and CDR2: LNHDA and SQIVND (reference sequence). The V gene lost 4 bases and the J gene lost 5 bases, with 11 bases spanning the gap. This CDR3 has 14 amino acids. The CDR3 loop reads CASSTPTGTGELFF. The CDR3 DNA sequence: TGTGCCAGTAGTACTCCGACGGGGACCGGGGAGCTGTTTTTT.